Below, one TCR beta chain is given with its context. This specimen belongs to a study of T cell changes during pregnancy in multiple sclerosis. This table comes from immunoSEQ multiplex PCR, and its TCRdb copy is limited to in-frame clones, with some not included. The sample yields some 33,000 clones, roughly nine tenths seen once. V lost 2 bases and J lost 7; bases outside the gene matches: 8. Per germline, CDR1 SEHNR and CDR2 FQNEAQ (reference sequence). The CDR3 runs 15 residues. The sequences come from CD8+ T cells from peripheral blood mononuclear cells, collected in the second trimester of pregnancy. The source of this sequence is a female donor in good health, enrolled as a control in a pregnancy study. V is TRBV7-9 and J is TRBJ2-7, with 10 positions matching TRBD1. CDR3 residues: CASSLPGQGNLEQYF. DNA of the CDR3: TGTGCCAGCAGCTTACCGGGACAGGGGAACCTGGAGCAGTACTTC.